Listed below are T cell receptor beta chains from one sample, sequenced in a study of blood T cell repertoires in COVID-19. Clones were read by immunoSEQ multiplex PCR, and TCRdb kept only the in-frame ones, dropping some. The sample shows around 290,000 clones, approximately 90% of them seen only once. The sequenced sample was peripheral blood. These receptors were taken from a woman in her 30s with COVID-19, enrolled during active disease. Both conserved end residues are part of each CDR3. The D gene is left open where the match is weak. The size field is filled for only some rows; it gives once, few, many or a size class.

V gene	D gene	J gene	clone size	CDR3 DNA	CDR3 protein
TRBV28	.	TRBJ2-7	few	TGTCGAGTCCACGAGCAGTACTTC	CRVHEQYF
TRBV3-1/TRBV3-2	.	TRBJ2-5	once	TGTGCCAGCAGCCAGCCCACTAGGAGGACCCAGTACTTC	CASSQPTRRTQYF
TRBV24-1	TRBD2	TRBJ2-3	.	TGTGCCACCAGTGATTTGTCTAGCGGAGGCACAGATACGCAGTATTTT	CATSDLSSGGTDTQYF
TRBV5-5	TRBD1	TRBJ1-5	.	TGTGCCAGCAGATTAACAGGGGCCAGCAATCAGCCCCAGCATTTT	CASRLTGASNQPQHF
TRBV19	.	TRBJ1-5	once	TGTGCCAGTACCGTAGTGGCGGACAATCAGCCCCAGCATTTT	CASTVVADNQPQHF
TRBV28	TRBD1	TRBJ2-7	.	TGTGCCAGCAGCACCCCGGGACAGGGATCCTACGAGCAGTACTTC	CASSTPGQGSYEQYF
TRBV6-6	.	TRBJ1-3	.	TGTGCCAGCAGTTCGTCCTCTGGAAACACCATATATTTT	CASSSSSGNTIYF
TRBV7-2	.	TRBJ1-5	.	TGTGCCAGCAGCTTTCAGGGGTGGCAGCCCCAGCATTTT	CASSFQGWQPQHF
TRBV19	.	TRBJ1-2	.	TGTGCCAGTAGTACCGAGTATGGCTACACCTTC	CASSTEYGYTF
TRBV27	TRBD1	TRBJ2-7	.	TGTGCCAGCAGGAGTACAGGGGGCGCGGTTAACGAGCAGTACTTC	CASRSTGGAVNEQYF
TRBV6-1	.	TRBJ2-3	.	TGTGCCAGCAGTGAAGCGCCACAGTTCGGGGGAGATACGCAGTATTTT	CASSEAPQFGGDTQYF
TRBV5-4	TRBD1	TRBJ2-1	.	TGTGCCAGCAGCACAGGGGGCGTAGGGATTGGCTACAATGAGCAGTTCTTC	CASSTGGVGIGYNEQFF
TRBV2	TRBD2	TRBJ2-1	.	TGTGCCACCTGGACTAGCGGAGAGTACAATGAGCAGTTCTTC	CATWTSGEYNEQFF
TRBV20-1	TRBD1	TRBJ1-2	.	TGCAGTGCTAGTTGGCAGGGGGCTAACTATGGCTACACCTTC	CSASWQGANYGYTF
TRBV29-1	TRBD1	TRBJ2-7	.	TGCAGCGTGGAAGACAGGGGAAGCTACGAGCAGTACTTC	CSVEDRGSYEQYF
TRBV5-6	TRBD1	TRBJ1-3	.	TGTGCCAGCAGCTTGGATGGGGCAGGGGGCTCTGGAAACACCATATATTTT	CASSLDGAGGSGNTIYF
TRBV19	TRBD1	TRBJ2-2	.	TGTGCCAGTAGTATCACTCCCGACAGGGCCACCGGGGAGCTGTTTTTT	CASSITPDRATGELFF
TRBV27	.	TRBJ1-2	.	TGTGCCAGCACGGGGGGCAAAAATGGCTACACCTTC	CASTGGKNGYTF
TRBV28	.	TRBJ1-2	.	TGTGCCAGCAGTTCCCCCCCGCCCGGGTTCTATGGCTACACCTTC	CASSSPPPGFYGYTF
TRBV5-1	.	TRBJ1-4	.	TGCGCCAGCAGCTTGGATCAGGGTGGCGAAAAACTGTTTTTT	CASSLDQGGEKLFF
TRBV7-9	.	TRBJ1-2	.	TGTGCCAGCAGCGTGACAGAAGTCTATGGCTACACCTTC	CASSVTEVYGYTF
TRBV29-1	.	TRBJ1-1	.	TGCAGCGTTGACACCGGGGGAGGAAACACTGAAGCTTTCTTT	CSVDTGGGNTEAFF
TRBV7-9	.	TRBJ1-2	.	TGTGCCAGCAGCGCAGGGGTCCGGGGCTACACCTTC	CASSAGVRGYTF
TRBV19	TRBD1	TRBJ1-2	.	TGTGCCAGTAGTGTACAGGGGTTGACAAGCTACACCTTC	CASSVQGLTSYTF
TRBV28	.	TRBJ1-2	.	TGTGCCAGTCAGGAGGGAGATAGATATGGCTACACCTTC	CASQEGDRYGYTF
TRBV24-1	TRBD2	TRBJ2-1	.	TGTGCCACCAGTAGCGGGAGTGAATACAATGAGCAGTTCTTC	CATSSGSEYNEQFF
TRBV7-2	TRBD2	TRBJ2-7	.	TGTGCCAGCAGCCCTCGGAGCGGGAGTCACTCCTACGAGCAGTACTTC	CASSPRSGSHSYEQYF
TRBV27	TRBD1	TRBJ1-2	.	TGTGCCAGCAGTATAAATCAGGGGGCCCATGGCTACACCTTC	CASSINQGAHGYTF
TRBV3-1/TRBV3-2	TRBD1	TRBJ1-4	.	TGTGCCAGCAGCCCCACAGGGGATCGGGCAGCTAATGAAAAACTGTTTTTT	CASSPTGDRAANEKLFF
TRBV9	TRBD1	TRBJ1-2	.	TGTGCCAGCAGCGTAGCCTTGGACAGGGCTAACTATGGCTACACCTTC	CASSVALDRANYGYTF
TRBV9	TRBD2	TRBJ2-1	.	TGTGCCAGCAGCGGCCATAGCGGGCGAGACCGTGAGCAGTTCTTC	CASSGHSGRDREQFF
TRBV6-1	TRBD1	TRBJ1-5	.	TGTGCCAGCAGTGAAAACTCAGGACAGGGTGTTCAGCCCCAGCATTTT	CASSENSGQGVQPQHF
TRBV28	.	TRBJ2-7	.	TGTGCCACCCTCAGGGGATCCGAGCAGTACTTC	CATLRGSEQYF
TRBV2	TRBD2	TRBJ2-7	.	TGTGCCAGCAGGGGAAGACTAGCGGAGGAGTACTTC	CASRGRLAEEYF
TRBV7-7	.	TRBJ2-5	once	TGTGCCAGCAGCTTAAACGGAGAGACCCAGTACTTC	CASSLNGETQYF
TRBV27	TRBD1	TRBJ1-1	.	TGTGCCAGCAGTGAACGGGACAGGGCAACGGAGGCTTTCTTT	CASSERDRATEAFF
TRBV19	TRBD1	TRBJ2-3	.	TGTGCCAGTACAGACAGGGGATCCACAGATACGCAGTATTTT	CASTDRGSTDTQYF
TRBV18	.	TRBJ1-1	.	TGTGCCAGCTCACCCTTGATCGGCGGAATGAACACTGAAGCTTTCTTT	CASSPLIGGMNTEAFF
TRBV18	TRBD2	TRBJ2-5	.	TGTGCCAGCTCACCGGGACTAGCGGGAGGGCCGAATCAAGAGACCCAGTACTTC	CASSPGLAGGPNQETQYF
TRBV6-5	TRBD1	TRBJ1-2	.	TGTGCCAGCAGCACAGGGGGGATGTATGGGGGCTACACCTTC	CASSTGGMYGGYTF
TRBV27	.	TRBJ1-6	.	TGTGCCAGCAGTTTAGGGGGGAGCTCCTATAATTCACCCCTCCACTTT	CASSLGGSSYNSPLHF
TRBV28	TRBD2	TRBJ2-2	.	TGTGCCAGCAGTTTGCGCGGGAGGGACACCGGGGAGCTGTTTTTT	CASSLRGRDTGELFF
TRBV19	TRBD1	TRBJ1-4	.	TGTGCCAGTAGTATCGGGACAGGGAATAATGAAAAACTGTTTTTT	CASSIGTGNNEKLFF
TRBV2	.	TRBJ2-5	.	TGTGCCAGCAGTGAAGGATCAGGGAACCAGTACTTC	CASSEGSGNQYF
TRBV5-1	.	TRBJ1-5	.	TGCGCCAGCAGCTGGGGCAACAATCAGCCCCAGCATTTT	CASSWGNNQPQHF
TRBV6-1	TRBD2	TRBJ2-5	.	TGTGCCAGCAGTGAAAACAGAGCGGGGGGAGAGACCCAGTACTTC	CASSENRAGGETQYF
TRBV2	.	TRBJ1-1	.	TGTGCCAGCAGTGAAGCGTGGGGGCTCCTGAACACTGAAGCTTTCTTT	CASSEAWGLLNTEAFF
TRBV5-1	.	TRBJ2-1	.	TGCGCCAGCAGCTCAGGGAGGGACACCCAACTCAATGAGCAGTTCTTC	CASSSGRDTQLNEQFF
TRBV12-3/TRBV12-4	.	TRBJ1-1	.	TGTGCCAGCTCAGGAAACACTGAAGCTTTCTTT	CASSGNTEAFF
TRBV18	.	TRBJ2-3	once	TGTGCCAGCTCACCCGGTGAGGGCCGAGGCACAGATACGCAGTATTTT	CASSPGEGRGTDTQYF
TRBV5-6	.	TRBJ2-7	few	TGTGCCAGCAGCTTGGAGGGAGGCTCCTACGAGCAGTACTTC	CASSLEGGSYEQYF
TRBV5-6	TRBD2	TRBJ2-5	.	TGTGCCAGCAGCTTGCTGCTAGCGGTGGGGTACCAAGAGACCCAGTACTTC	CASSLLLAVGYQETQYF
TRBV5-1	TRBD1	TRBJ1-6	.	TGCGCCAGCAGCTTAGGGACAGGGGGATCGAATTCACCCCTCCACTTT	CASSLGTGGSNSPLHF
TRBV30	.	TRBJ1-6	.	TGTGCCTGGAGTGCGACAAGACAGTATAATTCACCCCTCCACTTT	CAWSATRQYNSPLHF
TRBV15	.	TRBJ2-7	.	TGTGCCACCAGCAGAGTGGTTAGCTCCTACGAGCAGTACTTC	CATSRVVSSYEQYF
TRBV19	TRBD2	TRBJ2-5	.	TGTGCCAGTAGTCTGACAGCGGGGGATGGGACCCAGTACTTC	CASSLTAGDGTQYF
TRBV7-2	.	TRBJ2-1	many	TGTGCCAGCAGCTTGGCTAGCGGAGGGGGTGAGCAGTTCTTC	CASSLASGGGEQFF